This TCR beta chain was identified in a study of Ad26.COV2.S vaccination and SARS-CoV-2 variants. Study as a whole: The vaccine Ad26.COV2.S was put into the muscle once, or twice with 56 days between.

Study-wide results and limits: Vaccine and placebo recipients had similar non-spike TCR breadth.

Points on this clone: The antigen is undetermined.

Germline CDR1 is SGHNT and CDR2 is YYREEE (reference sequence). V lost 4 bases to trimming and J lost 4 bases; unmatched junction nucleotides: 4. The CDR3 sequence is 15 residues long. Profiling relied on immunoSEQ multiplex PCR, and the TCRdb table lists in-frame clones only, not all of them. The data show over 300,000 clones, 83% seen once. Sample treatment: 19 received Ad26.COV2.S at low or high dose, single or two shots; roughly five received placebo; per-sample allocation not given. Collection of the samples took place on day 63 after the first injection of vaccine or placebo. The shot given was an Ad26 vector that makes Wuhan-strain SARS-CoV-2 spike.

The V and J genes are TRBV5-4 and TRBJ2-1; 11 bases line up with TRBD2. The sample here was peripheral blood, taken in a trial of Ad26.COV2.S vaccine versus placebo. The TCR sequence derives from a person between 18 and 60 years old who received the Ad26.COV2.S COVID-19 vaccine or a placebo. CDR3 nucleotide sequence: TGTGCCAGCAGCACGACTAGCGGGGAATACAATGAGCAGTTCTTC. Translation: CASSTTSGEYNEQFF.